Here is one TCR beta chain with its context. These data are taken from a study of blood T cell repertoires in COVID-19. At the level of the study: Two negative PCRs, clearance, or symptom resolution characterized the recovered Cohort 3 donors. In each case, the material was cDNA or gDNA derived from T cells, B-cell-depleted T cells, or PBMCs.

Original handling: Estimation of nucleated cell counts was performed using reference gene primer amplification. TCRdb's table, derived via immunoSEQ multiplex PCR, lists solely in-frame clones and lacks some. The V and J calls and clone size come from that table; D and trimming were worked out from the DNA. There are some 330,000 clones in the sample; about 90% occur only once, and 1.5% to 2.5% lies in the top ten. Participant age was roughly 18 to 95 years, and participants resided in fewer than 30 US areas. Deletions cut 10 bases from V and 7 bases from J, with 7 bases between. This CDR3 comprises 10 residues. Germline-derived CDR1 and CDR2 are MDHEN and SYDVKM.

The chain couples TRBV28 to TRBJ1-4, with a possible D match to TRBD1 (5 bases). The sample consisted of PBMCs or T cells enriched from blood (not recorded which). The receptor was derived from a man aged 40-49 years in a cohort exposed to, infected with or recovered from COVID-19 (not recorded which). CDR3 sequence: CATRGEKLFF. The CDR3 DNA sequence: TGTGCCACAAGGGGTGAAAAACTGTTTTTT.